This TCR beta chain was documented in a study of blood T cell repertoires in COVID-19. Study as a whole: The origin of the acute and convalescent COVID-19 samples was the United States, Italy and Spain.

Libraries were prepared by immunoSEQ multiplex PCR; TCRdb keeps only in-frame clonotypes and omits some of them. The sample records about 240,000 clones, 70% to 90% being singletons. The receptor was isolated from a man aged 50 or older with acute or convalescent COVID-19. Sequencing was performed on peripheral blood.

The CDR3 is CSVGQGLYEQYF. CDR3 coding DNA: TGCAGCGTTGGACAGGGGCTCTACGAGCAGTACTTC. The chain combines TRBV29-1 with TRBJ2-7, with 8 positions matching TRBD1. Losses at the gene ends were 4 bases for V and 3 bases for J; bases not matched to a gene: 2. The germline V gene has CDR1 SQVTM and CDR2 ANQGSEA. The CDR3 is 12 residues long.